Listed below are T cell receptor beta chains from one sample, sequenced in a study of technical replicates of blood from a few donors. Only in-frame clones appear in the TCRdb table, and some are missing; sequencing was by immunoSEQ multiplex PCR. The table records approximately 15,000 clones, 80% of them present only once. Sequencing was carried out using PBMCs. The receptors shown here come from a human donor in good health. Both conserved end residues are part of each CDR3. Fields, in order: clone size, D gene, J gene, V gene, CDR3 DNA, CDR3 protein. D genes are given only for firm matches. Only part of the rows carry a size: once, few, many, or a class if the clone is expanded.

abundance: few
d_gene: TRBD1
j_gene: TRBJ1-1
v_gene: TRBV19
CDR3nt: TGTGCCAGTAGTCCTTCGACAGGGCTCGACACTGAAGCTTTCTTT
CDR3aa: CASSPSTGLDTEAFF

abundance: -
d_gene: TRBD2
j_gene: TRBJ2-1
v_gene: TRBV29-1
CDR3nt: TGCAGCGTCTTAGCGGGAACCTACAATGAGCAGTTCTTC
CDR3aa: CSVLAGTYNEQFF

abundance: -
d_gene: TRBD2
j_gene: TRBJ2-1
v_gene: TRBV7-3
CDR3nt: TGTGCCAGCAGCCCCGGGACTAGCGGGAGAATTTCCTACAATGAGCAGTTCTTC
CDR3aa: CASSPGTSGRISYNEQFF

abundance: once
d_gene: -
j_gene: TRBJ2-1
v_gene: TRBV29-1
CDR3nt: TGCAGCGTTAGGAGGGATGAGCAGTTCTTC
CDR3aa: CSVRRDEQFF

abundance: -
d_gene: -
j_gene: TRBJ2-7
v_gene: TRBV7-9
CDR3nt: TGTGCCAGCAGCTTAGGGACTACATCCTACGAGCAGTACTTC
CDR3aa: CASSLGTTSYEQYF

abundance: -
d_gene: -
j_gene: TRBJ2-7
v_gene: TRBV7-8
CDR3nt: TGTGCCAGCAGCTTAATTAAGGGGAATTTAGGAGTGCAGTACTTC
CDR3aa: CASSLIKGNLGVQYF

abundance: -
d_gene: TRBD1
j_gene: TRBJ2-6
v_gene: TRBV7-8
CDR3nt: TGTGCCAGCAGCTGGTCAGGGGGCGTAGCTGGGGCCAACGTCCTGACTTTC
CDR3aa: CASSWSGGVAGANVLTF

abundance: -
d_gene: TRBD1
j_gene: TRBJ2-7
v_gene: TRBV6-1
CDR3nt: TGTGCCAGCAGTGAAGGGGACAGACGTACAGCCTACGAGCAGTACTTC
CDR3aa: CASSEGDRRTAYEQYF

abundance: -
d_gene: TRBD1
j_gene: TRBJ1-2
v_gene: TRBV5-1
CDR3nt: TGCGCCAGCAGCGCGGCGCAGGGGGCGTACTATGGCTACACCTTC
CDR3aa: CASSAAQGAYYGYTF

abundance: -
d_gene: -
j_gene: TRBJ2-1
v_gene: TRBV15
CDR3nt: TGTGCCACCAGCAGAGATGGAGGGCTCTACAATGAGCAGTTCTTC
CDR3aa: CATSRDGGLYNEQFF

abundance: few
d_gene: -
j_gene: TRBJ1-2
v_gene: TRBV7-9
CDR3nt: TGTGCCAGCAGCTCGTCATCGGGACTACCGTACTATGGCTACACCTTC
CDR3aa: CASSSSSGLPYYGYTF

abundance: -
d_gene: -
j_gene: TRBJ2-7
v_gene: TRBV9
CDR3nt: TGTGCCAGCAGCGTAGTATCCGCGGGGATCTACGAGCAGTACTTC
CDR3aa: CASSVVSAGIYEQYF

abundance: few
d_gene: TRBD1
j_gene: TRBJ1-1
v_gene: TRBV7-9
CDR3nt: TGTGCCAGCAGCACGGGACAGGGCCACACTGAAGCTTTCTTT
CDR3aa: CASSTGQGHTEAFF